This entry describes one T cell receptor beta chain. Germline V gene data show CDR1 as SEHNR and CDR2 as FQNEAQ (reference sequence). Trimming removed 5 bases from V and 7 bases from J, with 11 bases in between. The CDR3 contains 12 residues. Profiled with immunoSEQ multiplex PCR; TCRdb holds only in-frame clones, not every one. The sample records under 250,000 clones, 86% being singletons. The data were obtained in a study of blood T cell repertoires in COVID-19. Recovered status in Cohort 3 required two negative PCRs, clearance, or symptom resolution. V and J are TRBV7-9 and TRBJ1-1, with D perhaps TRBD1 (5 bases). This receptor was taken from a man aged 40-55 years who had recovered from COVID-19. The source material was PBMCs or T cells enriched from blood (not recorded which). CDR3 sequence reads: CASSLVGGEAFF. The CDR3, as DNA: TGTGCCAGCAGCCTAGTGGGGGGTGAAGCTTTCTTT.